This T cell receptor (beta chain) was found in a study of T cells after posttransplantation cyclophosphamide (dated by TCRdb to the mid-2010s). Background on the whole study: T cell repertoire reconstitution was tracked by TRB sequencing after myeloablative bone marrow transplantation in which posttransplantation cyclophosphamide was used as GVHD prophylaxis. Antigen receptor sequencing covered samples from 35 PTCy-treated patients and approximately 15 of their related bone marrow donors. Blood from all 30 or so PTCy patients with 1-year posttransplant specimens was subjected to TRB sequencing. Up to roughly 3 additional blood samples from 2 to 5.2 years after transplant were also TRB-sequenced in 3 patients, as was pretransplant blood from several patients. Because TRA and TRB clonality correlated tightly in roughly nine samples, later TCR analyses were limited to TRB. Public TRB sequences were compared against a database of over 3,500 sequences linked to responses to pathogens, tumor antigens, self-antigens and alloantigens. The paper's findings and limits, for the study overall: The TRB repertoires of T cells infiltrating skin or GI tract showed only limited overlap with the TRB repertoires of T cells in blood. Across the roughly 48 patients, TRB clonality was highly associated with recipient CMV seropositivity and CMV reactivation, and diversity with PTCy was similar to that in the CNI/methotrexate controls. Donor-recipient similarity was low at 1-2 months but rose over the first year, and later blood repertoires were often dominated by donor CD8+ memory clones.

This clone occurred many times. Its antigen has not been determined. No qualities accompany the bases; no much larger clone lies one base away. V drops 4 bases and J drops 4 bases, leaving 22 bases in between. From cysteine to phenylalanine, the CDR3 is 17 amino acids long. Of all the DNA, just the CDR3 is kept, 51 bases in frame from base 1. From the germline V gene, CDR1 is SGHTA and CDR2 is FQGNSA. TRB sequencing used genomic DNA with the immunoSEQ assay at survey resolution or the hsTCRB kit. Regarding the original processing steps: The immunoSEQ software handled the initial read processing, while the LymphoSeq R package was used for the repertoire analyses. Clonality was computed as 1 minus normalized Shannon entropy, and a Gini coefficient was also calculated for each TRB dataset. Phenotypes of unsorted samples were inferred by mapping TRB sequences from sorted subsets of the recipient or donor onto unsorted samples of the same recipient. Entries here come from immuneACCESS through TCRdb and include only in-frame sequences with V and J called. Some clones fail to appear in such tables; in the studies checked, an unresolved V gene covers under half of the shortfall, and the cause of the remainder is unknown. The D gene and trimming were derived from the DNA, and the V and J assignments and clone size from that table. The table shows about 36,000 clones here, with no singletons. About 1.2% of the sample lies in the top ten.

On the day of marrow donation, related bone marrow donors gave peripheral blood samples. Peripheral blood and bone marrow mononuclear cells were isolated by Ficoll-Hypaque density centrifugation and were cryopreserved. The sequenced sample was PBMCs. The sequence joins TRBV7-2 to TRBJ1-2; D gene: possibly TRBD1, on 5 matching bases. This sequence originates from a girl aged 5-17 years in good health, CMV-negative, and a related stem cell transplant donor. The DNA sequence is given as TGTGCCAGCAGCTCTCCGGACACCCCCCCCAGAGGCTATGGCTACACCTTC. This yields the protein CASSSPDTPPRGYGYTF.